This is a list of T cell receptor beta chains from one sample in a study of blood T cell repertoires in COVID-19. Profiled with immunoSEQ multiplex PCR; TCRdb holds only in-frame clones, not every one. This sample has some 110,000 clones, with 74% found just once. Material for sequencing was peripheral blood. The receptors stem from an elderly man with COVID-19, enrolled during active disease. The CDR3 runs from the conserved cysteine through the conserved F or W. The D gene is left open where the match is weak. Some rows mark clone size as missing; the rest say once, few, many or name a class of expanded clone.

v_call,d_call,clone_size,j_call,cdr3_aa,cdr3_nt
TRBV24-1,-,-,TRBJ1-6,CATRGSHNSPLHF,TGTGCCACCCGGGGGTCTCATAATTCACCCCTCCACTTT
TRBV20-1,-,once,TRBJ1-4,CSASMEGREKLFF,TGCAGTGCTAGTATGGAGGGAAGAGAAAAACTGTTTTTT
TRBV28,-,few,TRBJ1-4,CASSRSGSWGEKLFF,TGTGCCAGCAGTCGTTCGGGGAGCTGGGGTGAAAAACTGTTTTTT
TRBV3-1/TRBV3-2,-,-,TRBJ2-7,CASSQAASRSPGEQYF,TGTGCCAGCAGCCAAGCGGCGAGTAGGTCTCCGGGCGAGCAGTACTTC
TRBV6-1,-,-,TRBJ2-3,CASSESDTQYF,TGTGCCAGCAGTGAGTCTGATACGCAGTATTTT
TRBV24-1,TRBD2,-,TRBJ2-4,CATSDLIAGRGDIQYF,TGTGCCACCAGTGATTTAATAGCGGGAAGGGGGGACATTCAGTACTTC
TRBV29-1,TRBD2,once,TRBJ2-3,CSVEDKKCGGTDTQYF,TGCAGCGTTGAAGATAAAAAGTGCGGGGGGACGGATACGCAGTATTTT
TRBV5-1,-,-,TRBJ1-2,CASSVRGSSYGYTF,TGCGCCAGCAGCGTCCGGGGTTCCTCTTATGGCTACACCTTC
TRBV7-2,-,-,TRBJ2-5,CASSPRTPPGERETQYF,TGTGCCAGCAGCCCCAGAACGCCTCCGGGAGAAAGAGAGACCCAGTACTTC
TRBV24-1,-,few,TRBJ2-3,CATSGIVTDTQYF,TGTGCCACCAGTGGAATAGTCACAGATACGCAGTATTTT
TRBV27,TRBD1,-,TRBJ1-2,CASSPHRGQSYGYTF,TGTGCCAGCAGTCCCCACAGGGGGCAGAGCTATGGCTACACCTTC
TRBV5-1,TRBD2,-,TRBJ2-1,CASSQTSGIGNEQFF,TGCGCCAGCAGCCAAACTAGCGGGATTGGGAATGAGCAGTTCTTC
TRBV5-1,-,-,TRBJ1-1,CASSLAGWEGAEAFF,TGCGCCAGCAGCTTGGCGGGGTGGGAGGGAGCTGAAGCTTTCTTT
TRBV11-2,-,few,TRBJ1-2,CASSSGSSYGYTF,TGTGCCAGCAGCTCAGGCAGCTCCTATGGCTACACCTTC
TRBV28,-,-,TRBJ1-3,CASSPPGGGGTIYF,TGTGCCAGCAGTCCCCCGGGGGGAGGCGGCACCATATATTTT
TRBV5-1,TRBD2,-,TRBJ2-2,CASSLGWSGRTGELFF,TGCGCCAGCAGCCTCGGATGGAGCGGGAGAACCGGGGAGCTGTTTTTT
TRBV5-6,TRBD1,-,TRBJ1-2,CASSSGLQGVVYGYTF,TGTGCCAGCAGCTCGGGGCTTCAGGGGGTCGTCTATGGCTACACCTTC
TRBV18,TRBD1,once,TRBJ1-2,CASSPETGPYGYTF,TGTGCCAGCTCACCCGAGACAGGGCCCTATGGCTACACCTTC
TRBV7-3,TRBD2,-,TRBJ2-1,CASSPGHSGRYNEQFF,TGTGCCAGCAGCCCGGGGCATAGCGGGAGATACAATGAGCAGTTCTTC
TRBV5-6,-,-,TRBJ2-2,CASSFLGGDGELFF,TGTGCCAGCAGCTTCCTAGGCGGTGACGGGGAGCTGTTTTTT